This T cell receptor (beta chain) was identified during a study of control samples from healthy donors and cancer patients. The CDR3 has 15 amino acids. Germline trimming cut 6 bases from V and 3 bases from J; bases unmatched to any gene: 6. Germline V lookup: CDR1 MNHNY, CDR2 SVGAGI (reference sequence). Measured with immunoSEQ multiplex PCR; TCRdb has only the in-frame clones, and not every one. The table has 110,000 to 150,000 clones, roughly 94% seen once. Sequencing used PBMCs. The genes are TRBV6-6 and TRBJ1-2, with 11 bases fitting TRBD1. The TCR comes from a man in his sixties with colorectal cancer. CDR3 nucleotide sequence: TGTGCCAGCAGGCACCGGGACAGGGGGGACTATGGCTACACCTTC. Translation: CASRHRDRGDYGYTF.